These 23 T cell receptor beta chains share one sample of origin, sequenced in a study of CD8 T cells in ankylosing spondylitis. From the 5' RACE reads, TCRdb called clonotypes with MiXCR, one entry per CDR3 protein. The repertoire consists of some 180,000 distinct CDR3 sequences, with 15% to 20% occurring once and the leading ten covering 4.3%. Sequenced: blood, either unsorted or a sorted T cell fraction (not recorded which). Every receptor here comes from a male donor under 35 with ankylosing spondylitis or in good health (not recorded which).

Ten or more counts support this clonotype. CDR3 in amino acids: CASEIGGRGTGELFF. As DNA, the CDR3 is TGTGCCAGTGAAATAGGGGGACGGGGCACCGGGGAGCTGTTTTTT. V is TRBV3-1 and J is TRBJ2-2; maybe TRBD1 (6 bases). V lost 9 bases, J lost 4 bases, and 18 bases lay in between. Germline lookup yields CDR1 LGHDT and CDR2 YNNKEL (reference sequence). This CDR3 has 15 amino acids.

This clonotype was seen ten or more times. The V and J genes are TRBV5-1 and TRBJ1-2, with a weak D call TRBD1 (5 bases). Germline V gene lookup returns CDR1 SGHRS and CDR2 YFSETQ. This CDR3 contains 13 residues. Trimming removed 8 bases at V and 7 bases at J, with 18 bases between. The CDR3 DNA follows: TGCGCCAGGGGGGACCTCGAGGGATCTGGCTACACCTTC. Protein: CARGDLEGSGYTF.

This clonotype was counted many times. V usage is TRBV4-3 and J usage is TRBJ2-3, with 12 bases matching TRBD2. The V gene end was trimmed by 0 bases and the J gene end by 9 bases; junction bases not matched to a gene: 10. The length of the CDR3 is 17 residues. The germline V gene encodes CDR1 LGHNA and CDR2 YSLEER. CDR3 coding DNA: TGCGCCAGCAGCCAAGATACCGCTAGCGGGAGGGCCGAGACGCAGTATTTT. Its protein is CASSQDTASGRAETQYF.

The sample holds many counts of this clonotype. The V gene is TRBV19, the J gene TRBJ2-7; D might be TRBD2 (7 bases). Trimming took 6 bases from V and 0 from J, leaving 9 bases between them. CDR3 length: 13 amino acids. Germline V gene sequence: CDR1 LNHDA, CDR2 SQIVND (reference sequence). CDR3 DNA sequence: TGTGCCAGTAGGGGAGGGGGCTCCTACGAGCAGTACTTC. It encodes CASRGGGSYEQYF.

This clonotype has ten or more counts. As DNA, the CDR3 is TGTGCCAGCTCACCCCTTAGCGGAGGCACAGATACGCAGTATTTT. Translation: CASSPLSGGTDTQYF. The chain carries TRBV18 and TRBJ2-3, with D possibly matching TRBD2 (6 bases). This CDR3 region has 15 residues. Germline CDR1 reads KGHSH; CDR2 reads LQKENI. V gave up 3 bases and J gave up 1 base, with 11 bases separating them.

This clonotype was counted only a few times. The V and J genes are TRBV6-1 and TRBJ2-5; 11 nucleotides line up with TRBD2. The ends lost 8 bases at V and 6 bases at J; junction bases unmatched: 11. CDR1 is MNHNS and CDR2 is SASEGT in the germline V gene. This CDR3 region has 15 residues. The CDR3 sequence: CASGSVAGGFKTQYF. CDR3 coding DNA: TGTGCCAGCGGGTCAGTAGCGGGAGGGTTCAAGACCCAGTACTTC.

This clonotype was detected ten times or more. This chain joins TRBV12-3 or TRBV12-4 and TRBJ1-6; D gene ambiguous. Trimming removed 1 base at V and 5 bases at J, with 12 bases between. This CDR3 is 16 amino acids long. In DNA, the CDR3 is TGTGCCAGCAGTTTAGGAGGGCAGCACAATAATTCACCCCTCCACTTT. Translation gives CASSLGGQHNNSPLHF.

This clonotype was observed many times. The chain combines TRBV18 with TRBJ2-1; no clear D. Germline loops: CDR1 KGHSH, CDR2 LQKENI. The V end lost 4 bases, the J end lost 9 bases, and 16 bases lay between the germline ends. The CDR3 sequence is 14 residues long. CDR3 coding DNA: TGTGCCAGCTCACTAGTAGGTGGGCCTCGTGAGCAGTTCTTC. Translation: CASSLVGGPREQFF.

This clonotype was recorded many times. The CDR3 sequence: CAWSVGQGSQPQHF. CDR3 DNA sequence: TGTGCCTGGAGTGTAGGACAGGGAAGCCAGCCCCAGCATTTT. V and J are TRBV30 and TRBJ1-5; 8 positions agree with TRBD1. This CDR3 is 14 amino acids long. V dropped 0 bases and J dropped 7; count of bases not matched to a gene: 5. CDR1 is GTSNPN, CDR2 SVGIG, per germline (reference sequence).

This clonotype was detected ten times or more. The rearrangement links TRBV4-1 to TRBJ2-1, with D unclear. Germline V gene data show CDR1 as MGHRA and CDR2 as YSYEKL. The ends were cut back, 4 bases at V and 5 bases at J, with 6 bases in the middle. The CDR3 is 12 residues long. The CDR3 region is CASSLPNNEQFF. As DNA, the CDR3 is TGCGCCAGCAGCCTCCCGAACAATGAGCAGTTCTTC.

The chain employs TRBV29-1 and TRBJ2-2, with 11 bases aligning to TRBD2. The CDR3 sequence is 17 residues long. CDR1 is SQVTM and CDR2 is ANQGSEA in the germline V gene. In DNA, the CDR3 is TGCACCATAGGAATAGCGGGAGGGATAGAGATAACCGGGGAGCTGTTTTTT. It encodes CTIGIAGGIEITGELFF.

This clonotype was counted at least ten times. The V and J genes are TRBV27 and TRBJ1-3; D is undetermined. The V end was cut by 4 bases, the J end by 0 bases, with 13 bases between. CDR1 and CDR2 from the germline V gene are MNHEY and SMNVEV (reference sequence). The CDR3 spans 16 residues. The CDR3 sequence is CASSSSRLHSGNTIYF. The CDR3 DNA sequence: TGTGCCAGCAGTTCTAGCCGGCTACACTCTGGAAACACCATATATTTT.

The chain uses TRBV10-3 and TRBJ2-6; 12 nucleotides agree with TRBD1. This CDR3 has 15 residues. The junction had 2 bases not matched to a gene; V was cut back by 7 bases and J by 4 bases. The germline V gene encodes CDR1 ENHRY and CDR2 SYGVKD. The CDR3 region has the DNA TGTGCCATCACGGGACAGGGGGCGGGGGCCAACGTCCTGACTTTC. Residues: CAITGQGAGANVLTF.

At least ten counts were recorded for this clonotype. This chain connects TRBV7-9 to TRBJ2-2; D not resolved. Germline values: CDR1 SEHNR, CDR2 FQNEAQ (reference sequence). V was pared by 2 bases and J by 7 bases, with 5 bases between. The CDR3 extends over 12 amino acids. In DNA form, the CDR3 reads TGTGCCAGCAGCTTAATGAACGGGGAGCTGTTTTTT. Residues: CASSLMNGELFF.

In its sample, this clonotype was seen many times. The rearrangement links TRBV7-2 to TRBJ2-1, with 8 bases that match TRBD2. Germline V gene sequence: CDR1 SGHTA, CDR2 FQGNSA. The CDR3 has 16 amino acids. V gave up 3 bases and J gave up 5 bases; unmatched junction bases: 9. The CDR3 region is CASSFWLAGDNNEQFF. For the CDR3, the DNA is TGTGCCAGCAGCTTCTGGCTAGCGGGCGATAACAATGAGCAGTTCTTC.

This clonotype was observed many times. The CDR3 region is CASSPTGANTGELFF. The DNA of the CDR3 is TGTGCCAGCAGCCCGACGGGGGCGAACACCGGGGAGCTGTTTTTT. The V and J genes are TRBV7-7 and TRBJ2-2; tentative D call: TRBD2 (6 bases). Germline V CDR1 and CDR2: SSHAT, FNYEAQ (reference sequence). This CDR3 has 15 residues. Trimming removed 5 bases at V and 0 bases at J, with 10 bases between.

The table lists this clonotype with many counts. This chain joins TRBV10-3 and TRBJ2-3; D not certain. The CDR3 covers 13 residues. Germline V CDR1 and CDR2: ENHRY, SYGVKD. V was trimmed by 8 bases and J by 2 bases, leaving 11 bases between them. CDR3 sequence: CAIGATNTDTQYF. The CDR3 coding sequence is TGTGCCATCGGAGCCACCAACACAGATACGCAGTATTTT.

This clonotype was detected many times. The chain has TRBV29-1 and TRBJ2-1, with 7 bases aligning to TRBD2. CDR1 SQVTM and CDR2 ANQGSEA come from the germline V gene. V was pared by 4 bases and J by 5 bases, with 17 bases of the junction left unmatched. The CDR3 has 17 amino acids. The CDR3: CSVGIIRGGRWDNEQFF. CDR3 DNA: TGCAGCGTTGGGATAATTCGAGGCGGGAGATGGGACAATGAGCAGTTCTTC.

The V and J genes are TRBV20-1 and TRBJ2-7; D gene unclear. V lost 3 bases and J 0 bases, leaving 6 bases between the germline ends. CDR1 and CDR2 from the germline V gene are DFQATT and SNEGSKA (reference sequence). There are 12 residues in the CDR3. The CDR3 region is CSASGSSYEQYV. The CDR3, as DNA: TGCAGTGCTAGCGGAAGCTCCTACGAGCAGTACGTC.

This clonotype was seen repeatedly, ten times or more. The chain recombines TRBV7-2 with TRBJ2-2; D not resolved. Trimming shortened V by 5 bases and J by 1 base, and 8 bases separated the two germline ends. CDR3 length: 14 amino acids. CDR1 is SGHTA and CDR2 is FQGNSA in the germline V gene. The CDR3 region is CASSPTLNTGELFF. CDR3 bases: TGTGCCAGCAGCCCGACATTGAACACCGGGGAGCTGTTTTTT.

This clonotype appeared once. The chain joins TRBV20-1 to TRBJ2-7, with D possibly TRBD2 on 5 matching bases. There are 14 residues in the CDR3. Germline CDR1 reads DFQATT; CDR2 reads SNEGSKA (reference sequence). V was pared by 6 bases and J by 4 bases, with 19 bases between. CDR3 DNA sequence: TGCAGTGCAGGGAGCAGGCAGAGGCGGTACGAGCAGTACTTC. This gives the protein CSAGSRQRRYEQYF.

This clonotype has at least ten counts. The rearrangement joins TRBV4-2 to TRBJ2-1, with TRBD2 as a possible D gene (6 bases). Trimming removed 3 bases at V and 4 bases at J, with 19 bases between. Germline lookup yields CDR1 LGHNA and CDR2 YNFKEQ. This CDR3 contains 17 residues. DNA for the CDR3: TGTGCCAGCAGCCAGGACTTAGCGGTTAGCGCTTACAATGAGCAGTTCTTC. This sequence encodes CASSQDLAVSAYNEQFF.

Many counts were recorded for this clonotype. This chain joins TRBV7-2 and TRBJ2-7; D gene uncertain. Trimming pared 1 base from V and 0 bases from J, leaving 7 bases between. CDR3 length: 14 residues. Germline V CDR1 and CDR2: SGHTA, FQGNSA. The CDR3 DNA reads as TGTGCCAGCAGCTTAGGGATCAGCTCCTACGAGCAGTACTTC. Translating gives CASSLGISSYEQYF.